These 5 T cell receptor beta chains came from one sample sequenced in a study of T cell changes during pregnancy in multiple sclerosis. Data came from immunoSEQ multiplex PCR; TCRdb stores just in-frame clones and leaves some out. The sample includes roughly 100,000 clones, approximately 90% of them seen just once. The specimen was peripheral blood, collected after pregnancy. The receptors originated from a female donor with multiple sclerosis, enrolled in a pregnancy study.

This clone was counted once. The chain uses TRBV27 and TRBJ2-7; the D gene is possibly TRBD1 (6 bases). Germline CDR1 MNHEY, CDR2 SMNVEV (reference sequence). The CDR3 has 14 amino acids. V was cut by 2 bases and J by 2 bases, with 10 bases left in between. CDR3 coding DNA: TGTGCCAGCAGTTTAGGGACAATGGCCTACGAGCAGTACTTC. This codes for CASSLGTMAYEQYF.

This clone was seen once. The V gene is TRBV19, the J gene TRBJ2-1, with 7 bases identical to TRBD1. This CDR3 is 16 amino acids long. V was clipped by 8 bases and J by 8 bases; unmatched bases: 18. Germline lookup yields CDR1 LNHDA and CDR2 SQIVND (reference sequence). This CDR3 is CASAPVSKGALDEQFF. CDR3 sequence (DNA): TGTGCCAGTGCCCCGGTTTCGAAGGGGGCCTTGGATGAGCAGTTCTTC.

J is TRBJ2-5 and V is TRBV6-6, with TRBD1 matching over 9 bases. This CDR3 comprises 15 residues. Germline V gene data show CDR1 as MNHNY and CDR2 as SVGAGI (reference sequence). Trimming at V came to 2 bases and at J to 5 bases, leaving 6 bases not matched to a gene. CDR3 in DNA: TGTGCCAGCAGTTACCAGTTGGACAGGGGCGAGACCCAGTACTTC. It codes for CASSYQLDRGETQYF.

The rearrangement joins TRBV5-6 to TRBJ1-1; 7 positions match TRBD1. The V and J ends lost 2 bases and 0 bases, in that order; junction bases with no gene match: 7. The CDR3 covers 16 residues. CDR1 is SGHDT and CDR2 is YYEEEE in the germline V gene. The CDR3 here is CASSLLPGQMNTEAFF. The CDR3 DNA follows: TGTGCCAGCAGCTTACTACCGGGACAGATGAACACTGAAGCTTTCTTT.

The chain couples TRBV6-6 to TRBJ1-2, with 7 bases matching TRBD1. The germline CDR1 and CDR2 sequences are MNHNY and SVGAGI (reference sequence). J lost 4 bases, V lost 6 bases, and 8 bases had no gene match. This CDR3 comprises 14 residues. CDR3 nucleotides: TGTGCCAGCAGCCCTCGACAGGGTGGCTATGGCTACACCTTC. Its translation is CASSPRQGGYGYTF.